A selection of T cell receptor beta chains follows, all from one sample in a study of cytomegalovirus exposure and HLA in healthy donors. Produced via immunoSEQ multiplex PCR; TCRdb's table is partial and in-frame only. The sample comprises about 72,000 clones, roughly four fifths of which are singletons, and around 7% rests with the top ten. The sequenced sample was PBMCs. These receptors were collected from a human donor in good health. CDR3s include the opening cysteine and the closing phenylalanine or tryptophan. The D gene is left open where the match is weak. The size of a clone is reported for some rows only, either as once, few or many, or as a class for expanded clones.

TRBV7-7	.	TRBJ1-1	TRBD1	13	TGTGCCAGCAGCCCGGCAGGGGGCACTGAAGCTTTCTTT	CASSPAGGTEAFF
TRBV7-2	.	TRBJ2-5	.	15	TGTGCCAGCAGCTTGGCGCTAGGAGGCCAAGAGACCCAGTACTTC	CASSLALGGQETQYF
TRBV5-4	.	TRBJ1-1	TRBD1	14	TGTGCCAGCAGCTGGTACAGGGGGAACACTGAAGCTTTCTTT	CASSWYRGNTEAFF
TRBV4-3	.	TRBJ2-1	TRBD2	13	TGCGCCAGCAGGAGCGGGGGGGCCGGTGAGCAGTTCTTC	CASRSGGAGEQFF
TRBV7-9	.	TRBJ1-2	TRBD1	15	TGTGCCAGCAGCCCTGGGACAGGCCCCCGACATGGCTACACCTTC	CASSPGTGPRHGYTF
TRBV15	.	TRBJ2-7	TRBD1	12	TGTGCCACCAGCAGAGACCTGGACAGGGGCACGTTC	CATSRDLDRGTF
TRBV7-3	.	TRBJ1-2	.	14	TGTGCCAGCAGCCCCGGTACAGGGAGTAATGGCTACACCTTC	CASSPGTGSNGYTF
TRBV18	.	TRBJ1-2	TRBD1	16	TGTGCCAGCTCAAAGAACCCCGGGACAGGGAACTATGGCTACCCCTTC	CASSKNPGTGNYGYPF
TRBV5-1	few	TRBJ2-2	TRBD2	18	TGCGCCAGCAGCATGCCGTACCCTAGCGGATCGAACACCGGGGAGCTGTTTTTT	CASSMPYPSGSNTGELFF
TRBV2	.	TRBJ1-2	TRBD1	13	TGTGCCAGCACCGAGGACAGGGACCTTGGCTACACCTTC	CASTEDRDLGYTF
TRBV7-8	.	TRBJ2-1	TRBD2	17	TGTGCCAGCGGCTTATCCAGCGGGGGGTCCCATCTGAATGAGCAGTTCTTC	CASGLSSGGSHLNEQFF
TRBV28	few	TRBJ2-7	.	14	TGTGCCAGCAGTACTCCAGGACTGGCCTACGAGCAGTACTTC	CASSTPGLAYEQYF
TRBV19	.	TRBJ2-1	TRBD1	15	TGTGCCAGTAGTATAGCCCCACAGGGGCCCAATGAGCAGTTCTTC	CASSIAPQGPNEQFF
TRBV19	.	TRBJ2-5	.	13	TGTGCCAGTAGCATCGACATTCAAGAGACCCAGTACTTC	CASSIDIQETQYF
TRBV28	.	TRBJ2-7	TRBD2	14	TGTGCCAGCAGTTCACCGGGACTAGCTTACGAGCAGTACTTC	CASSSPGLAYEQYF
TRBV6-1	.	TRBJ1-5	TRBD1	14	TGTGCCAGCAGAACCCGACAGGGCTCGCAGCCCCAGCATTTT	CASRTRQGSQPQHF
TRBV6-1	few	TRBJ2-7	TRBD1	15	TGTGCCAGCAGTGAACCGGGACAGGGGACCTACGAGCAGTACTTC	CASSEPGQGTYEQYF
TRBV7-8	few	TRBJ2-1	TRBD2	14	TGTGCCAGCTGCGGACTAGCGGGGTTGGATGAGCAGTTCTTC	CASCGLAGLDEQFF
TRBV7-7	.	TRBJ1-3	.	16	TGTGCTAGCAGCTCCGGGACTCTCCTCTCTGGAAACACCATATATTTT	CASSSGTLLSGNTIYF
TRBV28	.	TRBJ1-5	.	13	TGTGCCAGCAGCTGGAGAGGGTATCAGCCCCAGCATTTT	CASSWRGYQPQHF
TRBV20-1	.	TRBJ2-3	.	10	TGCAGTGCTACTTCAGATACGCAGTATTTT	CSATSDTQYF
TRBV27	.	TRBJ1-4	.	16	TGTGCCAGCAGTTCCTCTCGAGTGGCAACTAATGAAAAACTGTTTTTT	CASSSSRVATNEKLFF
TRBV27	.	TRBJ1-2	.	12	TGTGCCAGCGGCCGGGAGTCCAGTGGCTACACCTTC	CASGRESSGYTF
TRBV13	few	TRBJ1-5	TRBD1	16	TGTGCCAGCAGCTGGGGGACAGGGGGCAGAGGTCAGCCCCAGCATTTT	CASSWGTGGRGQPQHF
TRBV11-3	.	TRBJ2-2	.	12	TGTGCCAGCAGCTTTAGCACCGGGGAGCTGTTTTTT	CASSFSTGELFF
TRBV27	.	TRBJ1-4	.	14	TGTGCCAGCAGTGCGGACAGCCGGAATGAAAAACTGTTTTTT	CASSADSRNEKLFF
TRBV5-1	.	TRBJ2-3	.	15	TGCGCCAGCAGAATCTTGCGGGGAGGCACAGATACGCAGTATTTT	CASRILRGGTDTQYF
TRBV7-8	.	TRBJ1-6	TRBD1	15	TGTGCCAGCAACGATTGGGGGACAGGTCATTCACCCCTCCACTTT	CASNDWGTGHSPLHF
TRBV2	.	TRBJ1-2	.	17	TGTGCCAGCAGTGAAGGAGGGGACATCAGACCTGGATATGGCTACCCCTTC	CASSEGGDIRPGYGYPF
TRBV6-1	.	TRBJ2-7	.	13	TGTGCCAGCAAGGCGGGGAAATACTACGAGCAGTACTTC	CASKAGKYYEQYF
TRBV29-1	.	TRBJ1-2	.	14	TGCAGCGCGTGCTCAGGGATTGAAGGCTATGGCTACACCTTC	CSACSGIEGYGYTF
TRBV9	.	TRBJ2-5	TRBD2	14	TGTGCCAGCACGCGGGAGACGGGGGTGGAGACCCAGTACTTC	CASTRETGVETQYF
TRBV6-1	.	TRBJ2-5	.	15	TGTGCCAGCAGTGAAGCGGGCAGGGTGGTGGAGACCCAGTACTTC	CASSEAGRVVETQYF